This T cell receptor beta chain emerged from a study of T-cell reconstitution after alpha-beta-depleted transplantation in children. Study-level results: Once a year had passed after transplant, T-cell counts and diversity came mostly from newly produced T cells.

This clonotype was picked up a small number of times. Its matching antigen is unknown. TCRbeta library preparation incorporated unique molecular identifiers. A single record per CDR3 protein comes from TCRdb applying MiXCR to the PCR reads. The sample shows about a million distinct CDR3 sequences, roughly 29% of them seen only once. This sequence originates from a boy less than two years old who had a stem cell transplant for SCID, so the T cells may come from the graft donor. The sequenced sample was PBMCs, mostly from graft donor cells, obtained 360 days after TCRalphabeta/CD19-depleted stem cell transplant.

The CDR3 DNA reads as TGTGCCAGCAGCCCGCTACGAGGGGGCACTGAAGCTTTCTTT. This sequence encodes CASSPLRGGTEAFF. The chain joins TRBV7-9 to TRBJ1-1, with a weak D call TRBD1 (6 bases). Germline V gene sequence: CDR1 SEHNR, CDR2 FQNEAQ (reference sequence). V lost 5 bases, J lost 4 bases, and 14 bases lay in between. The CDR3 totals 14 residues. The whole variable domain, remainder taken from reference TRBV7-9 and TRBJ1-1, is DTGVSQNPRHKITKRGQNVTFRCDPISEHNRLYWYRQTLGQGPEFLTYFQNEAQLEKSRLLSDRFSAERPKGSFSTLEIQRTEQGDSAMYLCASSPLRGGTEAFFGQGTRLTVV.